The present T cell receptor (beta chain) was sequenced within a study of cytomegalovirus exposure and HLA in healthy donors. Trimming cost V 2 bases and J 5 bases; bases outside gene matches: 6. From germline, CDR1 is MNHNS and CDR2 SASEGT. The length of the CDR3 is 15 residues. Study observations and caveats: Rarity held for most TCR sequences, but there were some public TCRs that occurred in many donors.

A note on this clone: The target antigen is unknown.

Profiling relied on immunoSEQ multiplex PCR, and the TCRdb table lists in-frame clones only, not all of them. Among roughly 65,000 clones listed, 80% to 95% were seen once. What was sequenced was PBMCs. The chain recombines TRBV6-1 with TRBJ2-4; TRBD1 matches at 7 bases. The receptor comes from a man aged 18 to 29 in good health and CMV-seropositive. The CDR3 DNA sequence: TGTGCCAGCAGTGAAACGACAGGGCGGGAAAACATTCAGTACTTC. This translates into CASSETTGRENIQYF.